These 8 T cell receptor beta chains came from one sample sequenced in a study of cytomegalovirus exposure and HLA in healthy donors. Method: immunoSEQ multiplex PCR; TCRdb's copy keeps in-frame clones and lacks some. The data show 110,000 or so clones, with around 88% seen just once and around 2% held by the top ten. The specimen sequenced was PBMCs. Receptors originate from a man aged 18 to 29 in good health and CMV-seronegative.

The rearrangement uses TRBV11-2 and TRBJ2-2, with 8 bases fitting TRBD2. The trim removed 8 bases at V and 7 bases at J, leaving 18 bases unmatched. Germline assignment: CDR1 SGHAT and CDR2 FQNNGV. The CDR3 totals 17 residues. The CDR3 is CASLRRGGPVRHGELFF. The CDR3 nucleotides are TGTGCCAGCCTCAGACGGGGGGGCCCGGTTCGGCACGGGGAGCTGTTTTTT.

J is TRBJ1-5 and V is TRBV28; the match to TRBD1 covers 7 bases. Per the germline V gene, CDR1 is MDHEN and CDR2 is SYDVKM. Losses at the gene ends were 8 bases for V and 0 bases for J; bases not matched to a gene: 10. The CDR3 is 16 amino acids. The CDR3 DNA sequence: TGTGCCAGCCGGGCAGGGGGTACCTATAGCAATCAGCCCCAGCATTTT. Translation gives CASRAGGTYSNQPQHF.

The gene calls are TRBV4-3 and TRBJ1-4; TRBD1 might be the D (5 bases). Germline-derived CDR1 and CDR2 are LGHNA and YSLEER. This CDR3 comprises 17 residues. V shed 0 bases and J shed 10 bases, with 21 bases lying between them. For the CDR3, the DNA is TGCGCCAGCAGCCAAGATCGTCGGGCTGGGGCTCAGGGAAAACTGTTTTTT. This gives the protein CASSQDRRAGAQGKLFF.

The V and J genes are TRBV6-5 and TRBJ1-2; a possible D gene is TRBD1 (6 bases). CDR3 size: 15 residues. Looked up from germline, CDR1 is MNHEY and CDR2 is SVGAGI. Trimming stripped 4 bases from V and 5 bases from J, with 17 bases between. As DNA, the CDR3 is TGTGCCAGCAGTTTATCTTTGGGACAACTTTATGGCTACACCTTC. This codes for CASSLSLGQLYGYTF.

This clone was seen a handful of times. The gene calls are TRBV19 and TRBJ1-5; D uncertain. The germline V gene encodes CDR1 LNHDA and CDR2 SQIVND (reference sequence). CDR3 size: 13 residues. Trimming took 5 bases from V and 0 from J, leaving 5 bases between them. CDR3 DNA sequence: TGTGCCAGTAGTCGCGATAGCAATCAGCCCCAGCATTTT. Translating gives CASSRDSNQPQHF.

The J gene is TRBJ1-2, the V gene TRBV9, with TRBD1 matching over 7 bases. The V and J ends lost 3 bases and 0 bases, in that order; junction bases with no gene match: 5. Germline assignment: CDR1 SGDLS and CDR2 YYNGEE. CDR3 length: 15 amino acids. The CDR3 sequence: CASSGRDRANYGYTF. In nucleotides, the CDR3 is TGTGCCAGCAGCGGACGGGACAGAGCTAACTATGGCTACACCTTC.

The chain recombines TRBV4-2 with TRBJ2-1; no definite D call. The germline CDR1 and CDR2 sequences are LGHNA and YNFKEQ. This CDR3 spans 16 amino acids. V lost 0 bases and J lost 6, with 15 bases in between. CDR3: CASSQESLVYINEQFF. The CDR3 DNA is TGTGCCAGCAGCCAAGAATCCCTAGTTTATATCAATGAGCAGTTCTTC.

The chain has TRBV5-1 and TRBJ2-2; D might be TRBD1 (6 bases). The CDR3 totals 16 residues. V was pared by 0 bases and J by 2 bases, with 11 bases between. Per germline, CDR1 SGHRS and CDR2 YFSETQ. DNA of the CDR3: TGCGCCAGCAGCTTGGAGTCAGGGGTTAACACCGGGGAGCTGTTTTTT. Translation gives CASSLESGVNTGELFF.